One sample yielded the 21 T cell receptor beta chains listed below, sequenced in a study of tissue T cells after allogeneic stem cell transplantation. Indicated time point: mouse harvest day 7 after allogeneic transplant. Tail vein injection delivered 10^7 T-cell-depleted bone marrow cells and 10^6 splenic CD5+ T cells. This table comes from immunoSEQ multiplex PCR, and its TCRdb copy is limited to in-frame clones, with some not included. Among over 6,500 clones listed, roughly 50% were seen once. Sequencing was carried out using lymph node tissue. The receptor source for this set is a female BALB/c mouse given C57BL/6 T cells with graft-versus-host disease after an allogeneic hematopoietic cell transplant.

This clone was recorded a few times. Any gene name here is a mouse gene name. Coverage ceases 1 residue before the CDR3 finishes, and the germline J gene fills in the end. V gene TRBV23 combines with J gene TRBJ1-1; the table assigns TRBD1, which was not confirmed against the DNA. Germline V gives CDR1 KGHTA, CDR2 FQNQQP. The CDR3 is 14 residues long. Incomplete CDR3 DNA: TGCTCCAGCAGTCAATCGACAGCAAACACAGAAGTCTTC. Translating gives CSSSQSTANTEVF. The CDR3 in full is CSSSQSTANTEVFF.

There are a few counts of this clone. All gene names here are mouse names. The read stops 1 residue short of the end of the CDR3; the missing end is completed from the germline J gene. This rearrangement joins TRBV17 to TRBJ1-2; the D is unclear. The CDR3 has 12 amino acids. Trimming took off 3 bases at V and 2 bases at J, with 4 bases between the two ends. From germline, CDR1 is MNHDT and CDR2 YYDKIL. CDR3 in amino acids: CASSSGNSDYTF. Incomplete CDR3 DNA: TGTGCTAGCAGTAGTGGGAACTCCGACTACACC.

About this clone: Gene names are mouse gene names. Sequencing ends 1 residue short of the CDR3 end; the germline J gene provides the rest. J is TRBJ1-2 and V is TRBV13-1; D is unresolved. The germline CDR1 and CDR2 sequences are NSHNY and SYGAGN. CDR3 length: 13 residues. Between the trimmed V and J ends, which lost 2 bases and 0 bases, there was a span of 5 bases. The CDR3 DNA, read in part, is TGTGCCAGCAGTGAGTGGACAAACTCCGACTACACC. Translating it yields CASSEWTNSDYT. The full CDR3 protein reads CASSEWTNSDYTF.

This clone was seen more than once but under ten times. Mouse germline and gene names are used. Read coverage stops 1 residue before the CDR3 terminus; the germline J gene supplies the remainder. The J gene is TRBJ2-7, the V gene TRBV13-1; perhaps TRBD1 as D (6 bases). V was shortened by 5 bases and J by 7 bases, with 10 bases between the two germline ends. CDR3 size: 11 residues. From germline, CDR1 is NSHNY and CDR2 SYGAGN. The CDR3: CASRQGKEQYF. Incomplete CDR3 DNA: TGTGCCAGCAGACAGGGTAAGGAACAGTAC.

Of note for this clone: The genes and germline here are from mouse. The sequenced part of the CDR3 DNA is TGTGCCAGCAGTCGGGACAGGGGGGGGAACACAGAAGTCTTC. The encoded protein is CASSRDRGGNTEVF. The whole CDR3 protein reads CASSRDRGGNTEVFF. The rearrangement links TRBV26 to TRBJ1-1; 11 bases are a match to TRBD1. Read data end 1 residue before the CDR3 end; the end is taken from the germline J gene. From germline, CDR1 is KGHPV and CDR2 FQNQEV (reference sequence). This CDR3 comprises 15 residues. The V and J ends lost 4 bases and 1 base, in that order; junction bases with no gene match: 2.

Only a few counts were recorded for this clone. Genes here carry mouse names. The CDR3 end falls 1 residue outside the read, so it is completed with the germline J gene. The genes are TRBV1 and TRBJ2-4; no clear D gene. Germline V lookup: CDR1 NSQYPW, CDR2 LRSPGD (reference sequence). CDR3 length equals 14 residues. The V end lost 0 bases, the J end lost 0 bases, and 4 bases lay between the germline ends. The CDR3 sequence: CTCSAEGSQNTLYF. Incomplete CDR3 DNA: TGCACCTGCAGTGCAGAGGGAAGTCAAAACACCTTGTAC.

On this clone: Germline and genes: mouse. The read gets to within 1 residue of the CDR3 end, and the germline J gene fills in the rest. The chain links TRBV26 to TRBJ1-5, with 10 positions matching TRBD1. Trimming removed 6 bases from V and 5 bases from J; junction bases left unmatched: 4. From germline, CDR1 is KGHPV and CDR2 FQNQEV (reference sequence). CDR3 length: 14 residues. CDR3 DNA (partial): TGTGCCAGCAGGGGACAGGGGCCAGACCAGGCTCCGCTT. This encodes CASRGQGPDQAPL. In full, the CDR3 is CASRGQGPDQAPLF.

In this sample, this clone turned up a few times. Mouse gene names apply. The CDR3 is cut off 1 residue early in the read; its end comes from the germline J gene. The genes are TRBV12-2 and TRBJ2-7; D possibly corresponds to TRBD1 (7 bases). The V gene's germline CDR1 is SGHLS and CDR2 HYDKME. The CDR3 covers 14 residues. The germline V and J ends were trimmed by 0 bases and 2 bases, with 10 bases remaining between them. This CDR3 is CASSLEGGPYEQYF. The covered CDR3 bases are TGTGCCAGCTCTCTCGAAGGGGGCCCCTATGAACAGTAC.

This clone occurred once. Gene names and germline refer to mouse. The observed sequence ends 1 residue before the CDR3 terminus, with the missing tail filled in from the germline J gene. V is TRBV3 and J is TRBJ2-2; the match to TRBD1 covers 8 bases. With 4 bases clipped from V and 4 bases from J, the junction kept 2 bases outside the gene matches. The CDR3 spans 14 residues. Germline CDR1 is SNHLY and CDR2 is FYNGKV (reference sequence). CDR3 sequence: CASSSGGGTGQLYF. CDR3 DNA, as far as it was read: TGTGCCAGCAGCTCAGGGGGCGGCACCGGGCAGCTCTAC.

As to this clone: Gene names are the mouse ones. This CDR3 is CASSLGQYEQYF. Partial CDR3 DNA: TGTGCCAGCAGTCTGGGACAGTATGAACAGTAC. This chain connects TRBV26 to TRBJ2-7, with D possibly matching TRBD1 (6 bases). The read comes to an end 1 residue before the CDR3 does, leaving the germline J gene to fill in the end. Trimming stripped 2 bases from V and 4 bases from J, with 6 bases between. This CDR3 has 12 residues. The germline gives CDR1 KGHPV, CDR2 FQNQEV (reference sequence).

On this clone: Here the gene names and germline are mouse. The read stops 1 residue short of the end of the CDR3; the missing end is completed from the germline J gene. This chain uses TRBV12-1 with TRBJ2-3; 9 bases are a match to TRBD2. V trimming: 2 bases; J trimming: 0 bases; junction bases outside the gene matches: 11. This CDR3 comprises 18 residues. Germline CDR1 SGHSN, CDR2 HYEKVE. This CDR3 reads CASSPLSRDWVSAETLYF. The CDR3 DNA, read in part, is TGTGCCAGCTCTCCCCTGTCCCGGGACTGGGTTAGTGCAGAAACGCTGTAT. The full variable domain, in which reference TRBV12-1 and TRBJ2-3 provide the parts outside the CDR3, is DSGVVQSPRHIIKEKGGRSVLTCIPISGHSNVVWYQQTLGKELKFLIQHYEKVERDKGFLPSRFSVQQFDDYHSEMNMSALELEDSAMYFCASSPLSRDWVSAETLYFGSGTRLTVL.

A note on this clone: The germline and genes are mouse ones. The CDR3 extends 1 residue past the end of the read, so its final part is completed from the germline J gene. V is TRBV26 and J is TRBJ2-1; TRBD2 agrees at 9 bases. The CDR3 spans 15 residues. Per the germline V gene, CDR1 is KGHPV and CDR2 is FQNQEV (reference sequence). The V segment lost 6 bases and the J segment 0 bases; nucleotides outside the gene matches: 3. The DNA read from the CDR3 is TGTGCCAGCAGGGACTGGGGTTATAACTATGCTGAGCAGTTC. Translating it yields CASRDWGYNYAEQF. The CDR3 as a whole reads CASRDWGYNYAEQFF.

About this clone: Gene names denote mouse genes. Read sequence stops 1 residue before the CDR3 end, and the germline J gene provides the missing end. This sample includes further DNA sequences coding for the same CDR3. This sequence joins TRBV31 and TRBJ2-5; TRBD2 is a possible D gene (7 bases). V lost 0 bases to trimming and J lost 2 bases, with 12 bases between them. The CDR3 is 15 residues long. The germline CDR1 and CDR2 sequences are GKSSPN and SITVG. The chain's CDR3 is CAWSLGGGGQDTQYF. CDR3 DNA (partial): TGTGCCTGGAGTCTGGGGGGCGGGGGCCAAGACACCCAGTAC.

A word on this clone: Genes here carry mouse names. Read coverage stops 1 residue before the CDR3 terminus; the germline J gene supplies the remainder. The chain has TRBV12-1 and TRBJ2-7; TRBD2 matches 9 bases. V trimming: 1 base; J trimming: 6 bases; junction bases outside the gene matches: 3. Germline V gene sequence: CDR1 SGHSN, CDR2 HYEKVE. The CDR3 spans 13 residues. The CDR3 sequence: CASSLAGGVEQYF. CDR3 DNA (partial): TGTGCCAGCTCTCTAGCTGGGGGGGTTGAACAGTAC.

This clone is large. Mouse gene names and germline throughout. The read is 1 residue too short to cover the CDR3 end, so that end is filled in from the germline J gene. V usage is TRBV12-2 and J usage is TRBJ2-1; D perhaps matches TRBD2 (6 bases). Trimming removed 4 bases at V and 0 bases at J, with 12 bases between. This CDR3 is built from 15 residues. Germline CDR1 reads SGHLS; CDR2 reads HYDKME. CDR3 amino acids: CASSLYWVNYAEQFF. The CDR3 bases that were read are TGTGCCAGCTCCCTTTACTGGGTTAACTATGCTGAGCAGTTC.

A word on this clone: The genes and germline here are from mouse. The read terminates 1 residue ahead of where the CDR3 ends, so the germline J gene completes it. This sequence joins TRBV12-2 and TRBJ2-5, with 13 positions matching TRBD2. CDR1 and CDR2 from the germline V gene are SGHLS and HYDKME. The CDR3 sequence is 15 residues long. The V segment lost 0 bases and the J segment 4 bases; nucleotides outside the gene matches: 0. The chain's CDR3 is CASSLGTGGEDTQYF. The CDR3 bases that were read are TGTGCCAGCTCTCTCGGGACTGGGGGGGAAGACACCCAGTAC.

Comment on this clone: Mouse germline and gene names are used. Read data end 1 residue before the CDR3 end; the end is taken from the germline J gene. V is TRBV4 and J is TRBJ1-1, with a possible D match to TRBD1 (5 bases). This CDR3 comprises 12 residues. Per the germline V gene, CDR1 is LGHDT and CDR2 is YNNKQL (reference sequence). V was trimmed by 5 bases and J by 3 bases, leaving 7 bases between them. The CDR3: CASSRTYTEVFF. The sequenced part of the CDR3 DNA is TGTGCCAGCAGCCGGACATACACAGAAGTCTTC. The full variable domain, rest sourced from reference TRBV4 and TRBJ1-1, is ETAVFQTPNYHVTQVGNEVSFNCKQTLGHDTMYWYKQDSKKLLKIMFSYNNKQLIVNETVPRRFSPQSSDKAHLNLRIKSVEPEDSAVYLCASSRTYTEVFFGKGTRLTVV.

A word on this clone: The gene names given are mouse names. Read data end 1 residue before the CDR3 end; the end is taken from the germline J gene. The chain joins TRBV26 to TRBJ2-7; no clear D gene. Trimming removed 7 bases from V and 1 base from J, with 11 bases in between. In germline, CDR1 is KGHPV, CDR2 FQNQEV (reference sequence). The CDR3 totals 13 residues. CDR3 DNA, as far as it was read: TGTGCCAGCACCCCGCACAAATCCTATGAACAGTAC. Protein: CASTPHKSYEQY. The whole CDR3 protein reads CASTPHKSYEQYF.

This clone was seen a few times. Mouse names are used for the genes. Sequencing ends 1 residue short of the CDR3 end; the germline J gene provides the rest. The chain links TRBV19 to TRBJ2-4; D gene uncertain. Trimming took 5 bases from V and 0 from J, leaving 10 bases between them. The CDR3 length is 14 residues. CDR1 is FNHDT, CDR2 SITEND, per germline (reference sequence). The DNA read from the CDR3 is TGTGCCAGCAGGGCGAGGAATAGTCAAAACACCTTGTAC. The encoded protein is CASRARNSQNTLY. The entire CDR3 sequence reads CASRARNSQNTLYF.

Comments on this clone: Any gene name here is a mouse gene name. The DNA ends 1 residue before the CDR3 does, and the rest of the CDR3 is filled in from the germline J gene. The chain carries TRBV31 and TRBJ1-4, with 7 bases lining up with TRBD1. The germline V gene has CDR1 GKSSPN and CDR2 SITVG. The CDR3 loop spans 14 amino acids. J was trimmed by 3 bases and V by 0 bases; bases with no gene match: 1. Here the CDR3 reads CAWSLQGPNERLFF. The DNA read from the CDR3 is TGTGCCTGGAGTCTACAGGGGCCCAACGAAAGATTATTT.

Remarks on this clone: Mouse germline and gene names are used. From the germline J gene comes the end of the CDR3, since the read stops 1 residue before it. The chain has TRBV14 and TRBJ1-1, with TRBD1 as a possible D gene (6 bases). The CDR3 has 13 amino acids. V was trimmed by 5 bases and J by 1 base, leaving 9 bases between them. Germline CDR1 SGHDT, CDR2 FRDEAV. This CDR3 reads CASSRTVNTEVFF. The DNA read from the CDR3 is TGTGCCAGCAGCCGGACAGTAAACACAGAAGTCTTC.